These T cell receptor beta chains were read from a single sample in a study of blood T cell repertoires in COVID-19. Assay: immunoSEQ multiplex PCR; the TCRdb copy retains only in-frame clones and omits some. The sample holds a few hundred thousand clones, just under 90% seen once. Material for sequencing was PBMCs or T cells enriched from blood (not recorded which). The receptors were sampled from a woman aged 50 to 65 who had been exposed to COVID-19. The CDR3 runs from the conserved cysteine through the conserved F or W. The D gene is left open where the match is weak. Expanded clones are given a class, and other clones once, few, many or no size at all.

V	J	D	size	DNA	CDR3
TRBV28	TRBJ2-2	TRBD1	-	TGTGCCAGCAGTTTATTTGGGGCGCAGGGGGAGAACACCGGGGAGCTGTTTTTT	CASSLFGAQGENTGELFF
TRBV10-2	TRBJ2-1	TRBD1	-	TGCGCCAGCAGGGATACCGGGACAGTTGACAATGAGCAGTTCTTC	CASRDTGTVDNEQFF
TRBV6-5	TRBJ1-1	-	-	TGTGCCAGCAGACCAGGGGACATGAGGTATGACGCTTTCTTT	CASRPGDMRYDAFF
TRBV11-3	TRBJ1-1	-	-	TGTGCCAGCAGCTTCACAGGGAACACTGAAGCTTTCTTT	CASSFTGNTEAFF
TRBV6-2/TRBV6-3	TRBJ2-3	TRBD2	-	TGTGCCAGCAGTCAGACTAGCGGGGCGACAGATACGCAGTATTTT	CASSQTSGATDTQYF
TRBV7-2	TRBJ2-7	-	-	TGTGCCAGCAGCAATAACAGGGCTTCCTACGAGCAGTACTTC	CASSNNRASYEQYF
TRBV28	TRBJ2-1	TRBD1	-	TGTGCCAGCAGGAGACAGGGATACAATGAGCAGTTCTTC	CASRRQGYNEQFF
TRBV18	TRBJ1-1	-	-	TGTGCCAGCTCACTTCTGGGGCTCAACACTGAAGCTTTCTTT	CASSLLGLNTEAFF
TRBV27	TRBJ2-7	-	once	TGTGCCAGCAGTTTTAGGGAGTTGGGCGAGCAGTACTTC	CASSFRELGEQYF
TRBV4-1	TRBJ2-7	-	few	TGCGCCAGCAGCCTCCGGGACACCAACTCCTACGAGCAGTACTTC	CASSLRDTNSYEQYF
TRBV5-1	TRBJ2-3	TRBD2	-	TGCGCCAGCAGCTTGTTTAGCGGGGTCTTCGCAGATACGCAGTATTTT	CASSLFSGVFADTQYF
TRBV3-1/TRBV3-2	TRBJ2-1	TRBD2	few	TGTGCCAGCAGTCGTGGGACTAAGAACAATGAGCAGTTCTTC	CASSRGTKNNEQFF
TRBV6-5	TRBJ1-1	-	-	TGTGCCAGCAGTTACTCGGCAGGTGTAATCACTGAAGCTTTCTTT	CASSYSAGVITEAFF
TRBV2	TRBJ2-1	TRBD2	-	TGTGCCAGCTCTTTAAGACCGCCGGGACTAGCGGGTCATAACAATGAGCAGTTCTTC	CASSLRPPGLAGHNNEQFF
TRBV2	TRBJ1-2	-	-	TGTGCCAGCAGGACCGACAGAAACTATGGCTACACCTTC	CASRTDRNYGYTF
TRBV14	TRBJ1-6	TRBD1	-	TGTGCCAGCAGACCACAGGGGAATAATTCACCCCTCCACTTT	CASRPQGNNSPLHF